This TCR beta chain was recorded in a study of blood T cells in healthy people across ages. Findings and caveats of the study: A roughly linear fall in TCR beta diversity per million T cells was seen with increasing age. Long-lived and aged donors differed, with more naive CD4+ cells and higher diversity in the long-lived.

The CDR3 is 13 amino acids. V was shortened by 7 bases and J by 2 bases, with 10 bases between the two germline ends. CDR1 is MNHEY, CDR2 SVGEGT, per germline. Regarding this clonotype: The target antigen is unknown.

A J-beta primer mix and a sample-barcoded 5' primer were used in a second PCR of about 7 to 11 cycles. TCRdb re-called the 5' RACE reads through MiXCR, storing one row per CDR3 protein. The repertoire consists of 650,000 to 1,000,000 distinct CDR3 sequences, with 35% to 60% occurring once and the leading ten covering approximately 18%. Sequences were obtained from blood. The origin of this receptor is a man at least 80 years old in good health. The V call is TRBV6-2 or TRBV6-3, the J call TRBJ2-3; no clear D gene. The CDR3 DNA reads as TGTGCCAGCAACAAACCCTCCACAGATACGCAGTATTTT. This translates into CASNKPSTDTQYF.